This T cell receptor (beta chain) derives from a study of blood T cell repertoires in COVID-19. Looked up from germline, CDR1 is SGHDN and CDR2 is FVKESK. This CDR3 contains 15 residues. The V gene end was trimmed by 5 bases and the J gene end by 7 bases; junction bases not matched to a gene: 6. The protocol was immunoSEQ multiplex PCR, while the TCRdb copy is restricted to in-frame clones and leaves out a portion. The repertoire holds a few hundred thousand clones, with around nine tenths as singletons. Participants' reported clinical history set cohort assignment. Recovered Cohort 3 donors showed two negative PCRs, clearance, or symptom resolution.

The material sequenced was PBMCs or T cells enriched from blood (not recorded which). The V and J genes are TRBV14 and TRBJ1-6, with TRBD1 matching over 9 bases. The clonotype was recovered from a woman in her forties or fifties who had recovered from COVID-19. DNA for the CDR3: TGTGCCAGCAGCACTCGGACAGGGGTAAATTCACCCCTCCACTTT. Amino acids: CASSTRTGVNSPLHF.